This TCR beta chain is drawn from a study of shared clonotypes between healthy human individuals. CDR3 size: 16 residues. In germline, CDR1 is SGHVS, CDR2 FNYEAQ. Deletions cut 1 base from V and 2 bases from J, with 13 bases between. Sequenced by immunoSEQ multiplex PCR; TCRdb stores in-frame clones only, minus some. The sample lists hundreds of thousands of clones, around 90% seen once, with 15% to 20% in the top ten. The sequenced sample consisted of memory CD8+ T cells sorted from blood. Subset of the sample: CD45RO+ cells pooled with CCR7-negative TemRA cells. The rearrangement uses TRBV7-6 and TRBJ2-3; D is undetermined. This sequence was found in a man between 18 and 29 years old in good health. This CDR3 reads CASSLVRKPYTDTQYF. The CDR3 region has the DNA TGTGCCAGCAGCTTAGTCAGGAAACCATACACAGATACGCAGTATTTT. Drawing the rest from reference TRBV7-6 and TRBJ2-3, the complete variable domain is GAGVSQSPRYKVTKRGQDVALRCDPISGHVSLYWYRQALGQGPEFLTYFNYEAQQDKSGLPNDRFSAERPEGSISTLTIQRTEQRDSAMYRCASSLVRKPYTDTQYFGPGTRLTVL.